The rows below give T cell receptor beta chains drawn from one sample of a study of CD8+CD57+ T cells in acquired aplastic anemia. TCRdb passed the reads through MiXCR, listing each CDR3 protein once. The sample consists of 450,000 to 550,000 distinct CDR3 sequences, approximately 32% of them appearing once. The source material was sorted CD4+, CD8+, or CD8+CD57+ T cells (not recorded which) from PBMCs. The receptors derive from a human donor with aplastic anemia. The CDR3 runs from the conserved cysteine through the conserved F or W. A D gene is named only where the DNA matches it firmly. Not all rows give a size; the values are once, few, many and, for expanded clones, a class.

. many TRBJ1-1 TRBV7-9 TGTGCCAGCAGCTTAGGTCCTCAATTT CASSLGPQF
. . TRBJ2-3 TRBV9 TGTGCCAGCAGCTCTTTTTGGGGGACTAGCACAGATACGCAGTATTTT CASSSFWGTSTDTQYF
. few TRBJ1-5 TRBV18 TGTGCCAGCTCACCACTTCCGCAGGGCGGCAATCAGCCCCAGCATTTT CASSPLPQGGNQPQHF
. many TRBJ1-5 TRBV20-1 TGCAGTGCTAGAAGCGCAGGGGCCCTCAATCAGCCCCAGCATTTT CSARSAGALNQPQHF
TRBD1 many TRBJ1-6 TRBV2 TGTGCCAGTATTGCAGGGGGTAATTCACCCCTCCACTTT CASIAGGNSPLHF
. . TRBJ2-7 TRBV7-2 TGTGCCAGCGGTAGGGTTCCGGGAGCCTACGAGCAGTACTTC CASGRVPGAYEQYF
TRBD1 . TRBJ1-6 TRBV27 TGTGCTGTGGGGACACAGGGGACGAATAATTCACCCCTCCACTTT CAVGTQGTNNSPLHF
. . TRBJ1-1 TRBV25-1 TGTGCCAGCAGTGAAGGATCTAGGAACACTGAAGCTTTCTTT CASSEGSRNTEAFF
. many TRBJ1-2 TRBV5-1 TGCGCCAGCAGCTCGACCTTGGCTGGCTACACCTTC CASSSTLAGYTF
. once TRBJ2-7 TRBV24-1 TGTGCCAGCAGTGAAGTAAACGGCTACGAGCAGCACTTC CASSEVNGYEQHF
. few TRBJ2-7 TRBV12-3/TRBV12-4 TGTGCCAGCAGACTCGGACGGATCTACGAGCAGTACTTC CASRLGRIYEQYF
. many TRBJ1-5 TRBV5-1 TGCGCCAGCAGCTTGACAGGGACCAATCAGCCCCAGCATTTT CASSLTGTNQPQHF
. . TRBJ2-7 TRBV29-1 TGCAGCGTTGTACCCTCGGCTACTGGATACGAGCAGTACTTC CSVVPSATGYEQYF
. . TRBJ2-7 TRBV7-2 TGTGCCAGCACCAGACTAGGAAAGTTCTACGAGCAGTGCTTC CASTRLGKFYEQCF
TRBD1 many TRBJ1-2 TRBV25-1 TGTGCCAGCAGTGAACAGGGGGTTGGTGACTATGGCTACACCTTC CASSEQGVGDYGYTF
. few TRBJ1-1 TRBV20-1 TGCAATGCTTCCCCGACAGGCTATGAGGACACTGAAGCTTTCTTT CNASPTGYEDTEAFF
. few TRBJ1-2 TRBV5-1 TGCGCCAGCAGCTTGGTTGAACAGGGCAGGGGCTACACCTTC CASSLVEQGRGYTF
. many TRBJ2-5 TRBV19 TGTGCCAGTAGTATACGAGGGACCCCGTCCCAGTACTTC CASSIRGTPSQYF
. many TRBJ1-2 TRBV11-1 TGTGCCAGCAGCCTGGGAGGGCAGGATGCTAACTATGGCTACACCTTC CASSLGGQDANYGYTF
TRBD1 many TRBJ1-2 TRBV7-9 TGTGCCAGCAGCTCGTGGGACAGGACTAACTATGGCTACACCTTC CASSSWDRTNYGYTF
TRBD2 many TRBJ2-5 TRBV5-1 TGCGCCAGTCATGGACTAGCGCGTCAAGAGACCCAGTACTTC CASHGLARQETQYF